These 19 T cell receptor beta chains were sequenced from one sample in a study of blood T cell repertoires in COVID-19. Sequenced by immunoSEQ multiplex PCR; TCRdb stores in-frame clones only, minus some. The sample records about 160,000 clones, around 93% being singletons. Sequencing was done on a sample of peripheral blood. The receptor set was obtained from a woman in her forties or fifties with acute or convalescent COVID-19.

The V call is TRBV9, the J call TRBJ2-3; 7 positions match TRBD1. The V and J ends lost 5 bases and 0 bases, in that order; junction bases with no gene match: 3. Looked up from germline, CDR1 is SGDLS and CDR2 is YYNGEE. This CDR3 has 14 amino acids. The CDR3 sequence is CASRKGASTDTQYF. The CDR3, as DNA: TGTGCCAGCAGGAAGGGGGCGAGCACAGATACGCAGTATTTT.

The rearrangement links TRBV10-1 to TRBJ2-2; D remains unclear. This CDR3 has 12 amino acids. The ends were cut back, 8 bases at V and 4 bases at J, with 8 bases in the middle. Germline values: CDR1 WNHNN, CDR2 SYGVQD (reference sequence). The CDR3 sequence: CASSLSTGELFF. The CDR3 bases are TGCGCCAGCTCCCTAAGCACCGGGGAGCTGTTTTTT.

This chain joins TRBV28 and TRBJ2-5, with D perhaps TRBD2 (5 bases). Trimming cost V 6 bases and J 5 bases, with 13 bases left between them. The CDR3 totals 13 residues. Germline V gives CDR1 MDHEN, CDR2 SYDVKM. CDR3 DNA: TGTGCCAGCAGGGGGTCGGGAAGGGAGACCCAGTACTTC. This encodes CASRGSGRETQYF. The full variable domain, in which reference TRBV28 and TRBJ2-5 provide the parts outside the CDR3, is DVKVTQSSRYLVKRTGEKVFLECVQDMDHENMFWYRQDPGLGLRLIYFSYDVKMKEKGDIPEGYSVSREKKERFSLILESASTNQTSMYLCASRGSGRETQYFGPGTRLLVL.

The rearrangement joins TRBV7-3 to TRBJ2-3; D perhaps matches TRBD1 (6 bases). Germline V gives CDR1 SGHTA, CDR2 FQGTGA. Trimming removed 3 bases at V and 0 bases at J, with 10 bases between. CDR3 length: 15 residues. The CDR3 bases are TGTGCCAGCAGCTTGACAGGCCTGAGCACAGATACGCAGTATTTT. Protein sequence: CASSLTGLSTDTQYF.

The chain recombines TRBV18 with TRBJ1-5, with D unresolved. Germline lookup yields CDR1 KGHSH and CDR2 LQKENI. The CDR3 has 13 residues. The V end was cut by 3 bases, the J end by 6 bases, with 9 bases between. The CDR3 region has the DNA TGTGCCAGCTCACCGGCTCAGGCTCAGCCCCAGCATTTT. Translation: CASSPAQAQPQHF. The full variable domain, rest sourced from reference TRBV18 and TRBJ1-5, is NAGVMQNPRHLVRRRGQEARLRCSPMKGHSHVYWYRQLPEEGLKFMVYLQKENIIDESGMPKERFSAEFPKEGPSILRIQQVVRGDSAAYFCASSPAQAQPQHFGDGTRLSIL.

The V call is TRBV28, the J call TRBJ2-3; D is ambiguous. Germline loops: CDR1 MDHEN, CDR2 SYDVKM. The CDR3 consists of 14 residues. V lost 1 base and J lost 6, with 11 bases in between. CDR3: CASSLSSIQDTQYF. The DNA of the CDR3 is TGTGCCAGCAGTTTATCATCCATTCAGGATACGCAGTATTTT.

The genes are TRBV27 and TRBJ1-6; D gene unclear. The CDR3 has 13 residues. The V end lost 6 bases, the J end lost 0 bases, and 3 bases lay between the germline ends. From germline, CDR1 is MNHEY and CDR2 SMNVEV (reference sequence). CDR3 nucleotides: TGTGCCAGCAGGAGCTCCTATAATTCACCCCTCCACTTT. It specifies CASRSSYNSPLHF.

The rearrangement joins TRBV5-1 to TRBJ2-5; TRBD1 agrees at 7 bases. Germline V gene sequence: CDR1 SGHRS, CDR2 YFSETQ. The CDR3 contains 15 residues. V was pared by 2 bases and J by 4 bases, with 8 bases of the junction left unmatched. CDR3 sequence reads: CASSFRGGGLETQYF. The CDR3 DNA is TGCGCCAGCAGCTTCAGAGGGGGCGGATTAGAGACCCAGTACTTC.

This clone was seen a single time. The V and J genes are TRBV2 and TRBJ1-1; D is ambiguous. The germline V gene encodes CDR1 SNHLY and CDR2 FYNNEI. The length of the CDR3 is 13 residues. V gave up 7 bases and J gave up 6 bases, with 15 bases separating them. CDR3 residues: CASTASAGSEAFF. The CDR3 nucleotides read TGTGCCAGCACCGCTTCGGCGGGGTCTGAAGCTTTCTTT.

The chain links TRBV3-1 (or the pseudogene TRBV3-2) to TRBJ1-1; D remains unclear. The CDR3 extends over 11 amino acids. V gave up 0 bases and J gave up 11 bases, with 7 bases separating them. Germline values: CDR1 LGHDT, CDR2 YNNKEL (reference sequence). In nucleotides, the CDR3 is TGTGCCAGCAGCCAAGATCGAGCGGCTTTCTTT. This gives the protein CASSQDRAAFF.

The chain joins TRBV28 to TRBJ2-7; D gene ambiguous. The CDR3 is 14 amino acids. The V end was cut by 4 bases, the J end by 4 bases, with 14 bases between. Germline assignment: CDR1 MDHEN and CDR2 SYDVKM. This CDR3 is CASSSPPLTYEQYF. CDR3 sequence (DNA): TGTGCCAGCAGTTCCCCCCCTCTGACATACGAGCAGTACTTC.

The chain couples TRBV2 to TRBJ1-4; no clear D. Trimming left V 3 bases short and J 6 bases short, with 11 bases between. The CDR3 length is 14 residues. CDR1 SNHLY and CDR2 FYNNEI come from the germline V gene. Here the CDR3 DNA reads TGTGCCAGCAGTGATTCGGGAGTCGATGAAAAACTGTTTTTT. Amino acids: CASSDSGVDEKLFF.

V and J are TRBV10-3 and TRBJ1-1; maybe TRBD1 (6 bases). V shed 7 bases and J shed 2 bases, with 11 bases lying between them. CDR3 length: 13 amino acids. Germline CDR1 is ENHRY and CDR2 is SYGVKD. As DNA, the CDR3 is TGTGCCATCACGGACAGCCGAAACACTGAAGCTTTCTTT. Its protein is CAITDSRNTEAFF.

The chain uses TRBV4-1 and TRBJ1-2, with 7 bases identical to TRBD1. Germline V gene sequence: CDR1 MGHRA, CDR2 YSYEKL. CDR3 size: 16 residues. Trimming removed 2 bases from V and 2 bases from J; junction bases left unmatched: 8. The CDR3 here is CASSQPKTGRNYGYTF. The CDR3 DNA reads as TGCGCCAGCAGCCAACCAAAGACAGGGAGGAACTATGGCTACACCTTC.

V and J are TRBV2 and TRBJ1-5; D remains ambiguous. Per the germline V gene, CDR1 is SNHLY and CDR2 is FYNNEI. The CDR3 is 14 amino acids. V dropped 1 base and J dropped 5 bases, with 9 bases sitting between them. CDR3 nucleotide sequence: TGTGCCAGCAGTGAAGTTAGGAGGGATCAGCCCCAGCATTTT. Its translation: CASSEVRRDQPQHF.

The J gene is TRBJ2-2, the V gene TRBV24-1; 7 bases fit TRBD1. Germline loops: CDR1 KGHDR, CDR2 SFDVKD. CDR3 length equals 16 residues. Trimming removed 0 bases from V and 1 base from J; junction bases left unmatched: 1. The CDR3 here is CATSDLNRGNTGELFF. The CDR3 nucleotides are TGTGCCACCAGTGATTTGAACAGGGGGAACACCGGGGAGCTGTTTTTT.

The rearrangement joins TRBV29-1 to TRBJ1-2, with no clear D. V lost 8 bases and J lost 1, with 8 bases in between. The CDR3 sequence is 11 residues long. Germline lookup yields CDR1 SQVTM and CDR2 ANQGSEA. The CDR3 is CSSEYNYGYTF. Written as DNA, the CDR3 is TGCAGCAGCGAGTATAACTATGGCTACACCTTC.

The chain is built from TRBV19 and TRBJ2-1, with D maybe TRBD1 (6 bases). Germline assignment: CDR1 LNHDA and CDR2 SQIVND (reference sequence). The CDR3 covers 15 residues. Trimming cost V 4 bases and J 5 bases, with 15 bases left between them. CDR3 in DNA: TGTGCCAGTAGTAAGGGGACCAGGGGAGACAATGAGCAGTTCTTC. It yields the protein CASSKGTRGDNEQFF. Combining the CDR3 with reference TRBV19 and TRBJ2-1 gives the whole variable domain DGGITQSPKYLFRKEGQNVTLSCEQNLNHDAMYWYRQDPGQGLRLIYYSQIVNDFQKGDIAEGYSVSREKKESFPLTVTSAQKNPTAFYLCASSKGTRGDNEQFFGPGTRLTVL.

This rearrangement joins TRBV7-2 to TRBJ2-1, with D possibly being TRBD2 (5 bases). The V and J ends lost 2 bases and 8 bases respectively, with 7 bases between them. CDR3 size: 12 residues. Germline V CDR1 and CDR2: SGHTA, FQGNSA. CDR3 loop: CASSLKLDEQFF. The CDR3 nucleotides read TGTGCCAGCAGCTTAAAACTAGATGAGCAGTTCTTC. Looking up the rest from reference TRBV7-2 and TRBJ2-1 gives the full variable domain: GAGVSQSPSNKVTEKGKDVELRCDPISGHTALYWYRQSLGQGLEFLIYFQGNSAPDKSGLPSDRFSAERTGGSVSTLTIQRTQQEDSAVYLCASSLKLDEQFFGPGTRLTVL.